This T cell receptor (beta chain) emerged from a study of T cell responses to AZD1222 COVID-19 vaccine. Study-wide results and limits: Seropositive status at baseline applied to only 6 or 7 AZD1222 recipients.

The CDR3 has 14 residues. Unmatched junction bases numbered 4, after V lost 4 bases and J lost 5 bases. The germline gives CDR1 PRHDT, CDR2 FYEKMQ (reference sequence). The repertoire was sequenced with immunoSEQ multiplex PCR; TCRdb's copy has only in-frame clones and lacks some. Of 15,000 to 20,000 clones in the sample, 80% to 90% were seen once. This clone has more than one count but fewer than ten. Its antigen is not identified. The TCR sequence derives from an adult who received the AZD1222 COVID-19 vaccine. The source was peripheral blood, collected 28 days after the second AZD1222 dose. The chain couples TRBV13 to TRBJ2-3, with 9 bases aligning to TRBD1. CDR3 nucleotides: TGTGCCAGCAGCTCCAAGACAGGGGGAGATACGCAGTATTTT. Translation: CASSSKTGGDTQYF.